This entry lists 4 T cell receptor beta chains sequenced from one sample in a study of cytomegalovirus exposure and HLA in healthy donors. With 60 Vbeta and 13 Jbeta primers, the PCR was carried out. Sequencing was performed with immunoSEQ multiplex PCR; in TCRdb, only in-frame clones are kept and a portion is missing. The sample gives some 80,000 clones, about 77% of which show up once; 3% to 3.5% is in the top ten. Sequencing was performed on PBMCs. The receptors shown here come from a man aged 45-65 years in good health and CMV-seronegative.

The CDR3 DNA is TGTGCCAGCAGCTTGGGGGGGGGCGAGCAGTACTTC. Translating it yields CASSLGGGEQYF. J is TRBJ2-7 and V is TRBV7-9; 7 nucleotides align to TRBD2. Germline trimming cut 3 bases from V and 6 bases from J; bases unmatched to any gene: 2. The CDR3 has 12 amino acids. The V gene's germline CDR1 is SEHNR and CDR2 FQNEAQ (reference sequence).

Worth noting for this clone: At the DNA level, this CDR3 is encoded by other sequences in the same sample as well. The V gene is TRBV9, the J gene TRBJ1-1; a weak D match, TRBD1 (5 bases). Trimming left V 0 bases short and J 4 bases short, with 10 bases between. CDR3 length equals 14 residues. CDR1 SGDLS and CDR2 YYNGEE come from the germline V gene. The CDR3 spells CASSVDGGGTEAFF. The CDR3 region has the DNA TGTGCCAGCAGCGTAGATGGGGGGGGCACTGAAGCTTTCTTT.

The chain links TRBV6-5 to TRBJ1-2; TRBD1 aligns across 7 bases. The CDR3 is 14 residues long. V was pared by 2 bases and J by 6 bases, with 6 bases of the junction left unmatched. The germline gives CDR1 MNHEY, CDR2 SVGAGI. CDR3 in DNA: TGTGCCAGCAGTTACGAGGACAGGAGAAATGGCTACACCTTC. It codes for CASSYEDRRNGYTF.

The chain couples TRBV7-9 to TRBJ1-2; no definite D call. V dropped 0 bases and J dropped 8 bases, with 13 bases sitting between them. Per germline, CDR1 SEHNR and CDR2 FQNEAQ (reference sequence). The length of the CDR3 is 14 residues. In nucleotides, the CDR3 is TGTGCCAGCAGCTTAGCTGCGGCAGGCGGGGGCTACACCTTC. This translates into CASSLAAAGGGYTF.